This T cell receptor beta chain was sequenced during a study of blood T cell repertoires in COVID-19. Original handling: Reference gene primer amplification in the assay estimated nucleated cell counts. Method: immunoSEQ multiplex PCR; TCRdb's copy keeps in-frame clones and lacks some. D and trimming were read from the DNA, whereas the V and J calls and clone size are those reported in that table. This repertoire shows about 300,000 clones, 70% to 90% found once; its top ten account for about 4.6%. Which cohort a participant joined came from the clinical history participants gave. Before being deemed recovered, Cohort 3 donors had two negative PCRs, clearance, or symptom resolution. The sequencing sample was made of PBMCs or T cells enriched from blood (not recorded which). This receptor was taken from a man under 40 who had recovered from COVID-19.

The CDR3 here is CASSLLVPGQNSPLHF. The CDR3 DNA sequence: TGTGCCAGCAGCCTCCTGGTACCGGGACAAAATTCACCCCTCCACTTT. The chain has TRBV7-2 and TRBJ1-6; maybe TRBD1 (6 bases). The CDR3 is 16 residues long. The V gene's germline CDR1 is SGHTA and CDR2 FQGNSA. Trimming cost V 5 bases and J 7 bases, with 18 bases left between them. The whole variable domain, remainder taken from reference TRBV7-2 and TRBJ1-6, is GAGVSQSPSNKVTEKGKDVELRCDPISGHTALYWYRQSLGQGLEFLIYFQGNSAPDKSGLPSDRFSAERTGGSVSTLTIQRTQQEDSAVYLCASSLLVPGQNSPLHFGNGTRLTVT.